This note documents a single T cell receptor (beta chain) sequence. This clone's antigen is unknown. No base-level quality is on record; no much larger clone is a single base apart. The entry originates in a study of blood T cell repertoires in COVID-19 (dated by TCRdb to 2020 to 2021). Some background on the complete study: The collaborator samples originated in the United States, Italy and Spain and spanned the acute and convalescent phases of COVID-19. The material from the prospective study consisted of cDNA or gDNA derived from T cells, B-cell-depleted T cells, or PBMCs. A de-identified subject ID, COVID-19 status, age in years and sex were almost always included in the sample metadata. Subjects who had been exposed to COVID-19, were actively infected with it, or had recovered from it provided the deeply sampled blood TCRbeta repertoires that made up the dataset. The repertoires were made available in a free public database intended to serve as a resource for research on the immune response to SARS-CoV-2. HLA class I and class II types, where available, came from metadata supplied by the sample provider rather than from assay-based typing. The samples were drawn from two sources: the first 160 participants of the ongoing ImmuneRACE study, and 950 to 1,500 subjects contributed by 6 global collaborators.

Overall study outcomes, separate from this receptor: The quantity of clinical and demographic metadata differed by source and by participant and was supplied without curation.

Collaborating institutions collected whole blood in K2EDTA tubes following their own protocols. Collaborator samples were shipped for TCRbeta analysis as frozen whole blood, isolated PBMCs, or DNA extracted from either sample type. TCRbeta CDR3 regions were amplified from genomic DNA using the immunoSEQ Assay, a bias-controlled multiplex PCR. Turning to the authors' computational methods: The number of nucleated cells in each sample was estimated from the amplification of reference gene primers within the assay. Sequence reads were collapsed and filtered to measure the absolute abundance of every unique TCRbeta CDR3 rearrangement. Productive Simpson clonality was computed per sample as the square root of Simpson's diversity index over productive rearrangements. TCRdb's version of the immuneACCESS table is confined to in-frame rearrangements and falls short of the full clone set. An unresolved V gene accounts for under half of the shortfall where checked; the remainder is of unknown origin. Clonal size and the V and J genes are those of that table, whereas D and trimming came from the DNA. The sample yields 100,000 to 130,000 clones; 80% to 85% were counted once. The ten largest clones capture 4.2% of the sample.

This TCR was sampled from a human donor in a cohort sampled during active COVID-19. The sequenced material came from peripheral blood.

The CDR3 here reads CASSPGQGDTGELFF. The nucleotides read TGCGCCAGCAGCCCAGGACAGGGGGACACCGGGGAGCTGTTTTTT. The V and J genes are TRBV5-1 and TRBJ2-2, and 10 junction bases match TRBD1. CDR1 and CDR2 are read off the germline V gene as SGHRS and YFSETQ. From cysteine to phenylalanine, the CDR3 is 15 amino acids long. The read is trimmed to its CDR3 DNA, 45 bases read in frame from base 1. Trimming takes 4 bases off V and 3 bases off J; junction bases not matched to a gene: 3.